Following are 24 T cell receptor beta chains from one sample sequenced in a study of cytomegalovirus exposure and HLA in healthy donors. It was with 60 Vbeta and 13 Jbeta primers that the PCR ran. Generated by immunoSEQ multiplex PCR, the TCRdb table keeps only in-frame clones and is missing some. This table holds more than 40,000 clones. The material sequenced was PBMCs. The source of these receptors is a man aged 35-49 years in good health and CMV-seropositive.

The chain recombines TRBV7-2 with TRBJ1-5; tentative D call: TRBD1 (5 bases). The germline V gene encodes CDR1 SGHTA and CDR2 FQGNSA. CDR3 length equals 15 residues. Deletions cut 1 base from V and 4 bases from J, with 11 bases between. CDR3 in amino acids: CASSLGYRLNQPQHF. CDR3 in DNA: TGTGCCAGCAGCTTAGGGTACAGGCTGAATCAGCCCCAGCATTTT.

The chain links TRBV7-2 to TRBJ2-2, with D possibly matching TRBD2 (5 bases). The V end was cut by 2 bases, the J end by 8 bases, with 12 bases between. The CDR3 runs 14 residues. Germline assignment: CDR1 SGHTA and CDR2 FQGNSA. CDR3 loop: CASSLNAGGGELFF. The CDR3, as DNA: TGTGCCAGCAGCTTAAATGCGGGTGGTGGGGAGCTGTTTTTT.

This rearrangement joins TRBV6-5 to TRBJ1-2; no clear D gene. Trimming pared 5 bases from V and 2 bases from J, leaving 9 bases between. Germline V CDR1 and CDR2: MNHEY, SVGAGI. The CDR3 is made up of 13 amino acids. CDR3 in amino acids: CASSEGWNYGYTF. The CDR3 DNA reads as TGTGCCAGCAGTGAGGGATGGAACTATGGCTACACCTTC.

V is TRBV30 and J is TRBJ2-1; 11 nucleotides match TRBD2. Germline V lookup: CDR1 GTSNPN, CDR2 SVGIG (reference sequence). CDR3 size: 14 residues. The V gene end was trimmed by 3 bases and the J gene end by 10 bases; junction bases not matched to a gene: 8. The CDR3, as DNA: TGTGCCTGGAGGGGACTAGCGGCGGACGGCGAGCAGTTCTTC. Translation: CAWRGLAADGEQFF.

CDR3 in amino acids: CASSLGDSNYGYTF. CDR3 nucleotides: TGTGCCAGCAGCTTAGGCGACAGTAACTATGGCTACACCTTC. V usage is TRBV11-2 and J usage is TRBJ1-2; D perhaps matches TRBD1 (5 bases). Trimming cost V 1 base and J 1 base, with 7 bases left between them. This CDR3 contains 14 residues. Germline V gives CDR1 SGHAT, CDR2 FQNNGV.

The rearrangement joins TRBV7-7 to TRBJ2-3; 11 nucleotides line up with TRBD2. Trimming removed 5 bases from V and 7 bases from J; junction bases left unmatched: 8. The germline gives CDR1 SSHAT, CDR2 FNYEAQ (reference sequence). This CDR3 comprises 15 residues. The CDR3, as DNA: TGTGCCAGCAGCATACTAGCGGGAGCGGGACATACGCAGTATTTT. Translation: CASSILAGAGHTQYF. The variable domain in full, completed from reference TRBV7-7 and TRBJ2-3, reads GAGVSQSPRYKVTKRGQDVTLRCDPISSHATLYWYQQALGQGPEFLTYFNYEAQPDKSGLPSDRFSAERPEGSISTLTIQRTEQRDSAMYRCASSILAGAGHTQYFGPGTRLTVL.

V gene TRBV13 combines with J gene TRBJ2-1; TRBD1 matches 9 bases. The CDR3 totals 17 residues. V lost 0 bases, J lost 1 base, and 4 bases stayed unmatched. CDR1 is PRHDT and CDR2 is FYEKMQ in the germline V gene (reference sequence). This chain's CDR3 is CASSLGGGQGSYNEQFF. Written as DNA, the CDR3 is TGTGCCAGCAGCTTAGGTGGGGGACAGGGATCCTACAATGAGCAGTTCTTC.

The chain has TRBV5-6 and TRBJ1-5, with 7 positions matching TRBD1. The germline V gene has CDR1 SGHDT and CDR2 YYEEEE. The CDR3 contains 18 residues. Trimming at V came to 0 bases and at J to 0 bases, leaving 9 bases not matched to a gene. The CDR3 sequence is CASSLAGTDTYSNQPQHF. CDR3 bases: TGTGCCAGCAGCTTGGCCGGGACAGATACCTATAGCAATCAGCCCCAGCATTTT.

V is TRBV11-2 and J is TRBJ2-5; D is undetermined. Trimming removed 8 bases from V and 5 bases from J, with 18 bases in between. Germline V lookup: CDR1 SGHAT, CDR2 FQNNGV. The CDR3 loop spans 14 amino acids. The CDR3 nucleotides read TGTGCCAGCGAGCCGGCCGGTTTGGAGGAGACCCAGTACTTC. Protein sequence: CASEPAGLEETQYF.

The gene calls are TRBV12-2 and TRBJ2-3; the table's D call TRBD2 went unverified against the DNA. TRBV12-2 constitutes a pseudogene. The length of the CDR3 is 15 residues. CDR3 protein: CASRFITGGPDTQYF. CDR3 nucleotide sequence: TGTGCAAGTCGCTTCATAACGGGGGGGCCCGATACGCAGTATTTT.

The chain uses TRBV19 and TRBJ1-4; the match to TRBD1 covers 10 bases. Germline V lookup: CDR1 LNHDA, CDR2 SQIVND (reference sequence). The CDR3 has 13 amino acids. The V segment lost 8 bases and the J segment 4 bases; nucleotides outside the gene matches: 1. This CDR3 is CASRDRGNEKLFF. The CDR3 bases are TGTGCCAGTCGGGACAGGGGTAATGAAAAACTGTTTTTT.

The chain carries TRBV30 and TRBJ2-7; 10 positions agree with TRBD1. V lost 1 base to trimming and J lost 9 bases; unmatched junction nucleotides: 6. Germline V gives CDR1 GTSNPN, CDR2 SVGIG (reference sequence). The CDR3 runs 13 residues. CDR3 amino acids: CAWSGDRGLGQYF. CDR3 coding DNA: TGTGCCTGGAGTGGGGACAGGGGTCTAGGGCAGTACTTC. Together with reference TRBV30 and TRBJ2-7, the CDR3 gives the full variable domain: SQTIHQWPATLVQPVGSPLSLECTVEGTSNPNLYWYRQAAGRGLQLLFYSVGIGQISSEVPQNLSASRPQDRQFILSSKKLLLSDSGFYLCAWSGDRGLGQYFGPGTRLTVT.

The chain links TRBV5-5 to TRBJ2-5; 7 bases fit TRBD1. In germline, CDR1 is SGHKS, CDR2 YYEKEE (reference sequence). Germline trimming cut 5 bases from V and 5 bases from J; bases unmatched to any gene: 9. This CDR3 comprises 14 residues. This CDR3 reads CASSSDRARETQYF. CDR3 in DNA: TGTGCCAGCAGTTCCGACAGGGCGCGCGAGACCCAGTACTTC.

The chain couples TRBV19 to TRBJ1-1; D is possibly TRBD1 (5 bases). The CDR3 length is 13 residues. V lost 6 bases and J 4 bases, leaving 12 bases between the germline ends. Germline values: CDR1 LNHDA, CDR2 SQIVND (reference sequence). For the CDR3, the DNA is TGTGCCAGTAGCCCTTCGGGGGGCACTGAAGCTTTCTTT. Translating gives CASSPSGGTEAFF.

V gene TRBV27 combines with J gene TRBJ1-2; D remains ambiguous. CDR1 and CDR2 from the germline V gene are MNHEY and SMNVEV (reference sequence). The CDR3 is 15 amino acids. With 3 bases removed from V and 8 bases from J, the gap between germline ends came to 19 bases. As DNA, the CDR3 is TGTGCCAGCAGTTTTAGTCTGGGAGACCGAGCCGGCTACACCTTC. Amino acids: CASSFSLGDRAGYTF.

This chain joins TRBV28 and TRBJ1-5, with unresolved D. Germline CDR1 and CDR2: MDHEN and SYDVKM. This CDR3 has 16 residues. V shed 5 bases and J shed 2 bases, with 16 bases lying between them. The CDR3 nucleotides read TGTGCCAGCAGTACGGGGAGGAGTAATGGCAATCAGCCCCAGCATTTT. Its translation: CASSTGRSNGNQPQHF.

V usage is TRBV7-2 and J usage is TRBJ1-2; TRBD1 matches 7 bases. The CDR3 spans 15 residues. The germline gives CDR1 SGHTA, CDR2 FQGNSA. V was clipped by 0 bases and J by 8 bases; unmatched bases: 9. In DNA form, the CDR3 reads TGTGCCAGCAGCTTAGCCAAAACTACAGGGGCCGGCTACACCTTC. This gives the protein CASSLAKTTGAGYTF.

CDR3 DNA sequence: TGTGCCAGCAACACTCCCTTGGGTCAGGAAAAAGCTTTCTTT. Its translation is CASNTPLGQEKAFF. This rearrangement joins TRBV28 to TRBJ1-1; D is ambiguous. V was clipped by 7 bases and J by 9 bases, with 21 bases between them. Germline values: CDR1 MDHEN, CDR2 SYDVKM. The CDR3 runs 14 residues.

This chain joins TRBV5-1 and TRBJ2-1, with D maybe TRBD1 (7 bases). The CDR3 is made up of 13 amino acids. CDR1 is SGHRS and CDR2 is YFSETQ in the germline V gene. The germline V and J ends were trimmed by 5 bases and 9 bases, with 15 bases remaining between them. CDR3 in amino acids: CASREGAGAEQFF. The DNA of the CDR3 is TGCGCCAGCAGGGAGGGGGCCGGGGCTGAGCAGTTCTTC.

The chain recombines TRBV19 with TRBJ2-1; 9 nucleotides align to TRBD2. The V segment lost 7 bases and the J segment 6 bases; nucleotides outside the gene matches: 10. Germline V gives CDR1 LNHDA, CDR2 SQIVND (reference sequence). This CDR3 comprises 15 residues. The chain's CDR3 is CASTQIAGDGNEQFF. The CDR3 DNA follows: TGTGCCAGTACTCAGATAGCGGGAGACGGCAATGAGCAGTTCTTC.

The rearrangement links TRBV7-2 to TRBJ2-1; TRBD2 matches 8 bases. V shed 2 bases, J shed 12 bases, and the junction held 6 bases outside the gene matches. The CDR3 has 13 residues. Germline loops: CDR1 SGHTA, CDR2 FQGNSA. The CDR3 nucleotides are TGTGCCAGCAGCTTAATAGGGACTAGTAGGCAGTTCTTC. As protein: CASSLIGTSRQFF.

V and J are TRBV15 and TRBJ2-1, with D tentatively TRBD2 (5 bases). Germline loops: CDR1 LNHNV, CDR2 YYDKDF (reference sequence). The CDR3 extends over 12 amino acids. Trimming removed 1 base at V and 12 bases at J, with 10 bases between. CDR3 protein: CATSRVEERQFF. The CDR3 DNA reads as TGTGCCACCAGCAGAGTGGAGGAGCGGCAGTTCTTC.

As DNA, the CDR3 is TGTGCCTGGAGTGTCCCATACGAGCAGTACTTC. This codes for CAWSVPYEQYF. This chain uses TRBV30 with TRBJ2-7; D gene ambiguous. V was shortened by 0 bases and J by 4 bases, with 4 bases between the two germline ends. The germline gives CDR1 GTSNPN, CDR2 SVGIG (reference sequence). CDR3 length: 11 amino acids.

The chain carries TRBV9 and TRBJ2-5, with a tentative D call TRBD2 (6 bases). CDR3 size: 15 residues. With 4 bases removed from V and 1 base from J, the gap between germline ends came to 14 bases. Germline lookup yields CDR1 SGDLS and CDR2 YYNGEE. CDR3 nucleotides: TGTGCCAGCAGCCCAAGAGGAGGGGCCCAAGAGACCCAGTACTTC. This encodes CASSPRGGAQETQYF.